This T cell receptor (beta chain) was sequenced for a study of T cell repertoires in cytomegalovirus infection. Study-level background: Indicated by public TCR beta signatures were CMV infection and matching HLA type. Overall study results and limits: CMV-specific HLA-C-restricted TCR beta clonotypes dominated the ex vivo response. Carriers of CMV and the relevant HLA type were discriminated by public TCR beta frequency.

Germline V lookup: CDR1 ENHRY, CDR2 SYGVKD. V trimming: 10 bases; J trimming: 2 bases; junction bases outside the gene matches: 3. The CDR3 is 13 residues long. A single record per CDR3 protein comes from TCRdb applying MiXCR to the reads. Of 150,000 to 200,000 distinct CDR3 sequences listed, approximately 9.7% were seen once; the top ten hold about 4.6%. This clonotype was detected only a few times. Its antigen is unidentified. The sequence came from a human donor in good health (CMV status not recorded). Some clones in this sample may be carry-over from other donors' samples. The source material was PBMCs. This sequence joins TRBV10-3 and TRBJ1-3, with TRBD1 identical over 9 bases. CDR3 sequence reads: CASDRGTGNTIYF. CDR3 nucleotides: TGTGCCAGCGACAGGGGGACTGGAAACACCATATATTTT.